This T cell receptor beta chain originates from a study of control samples from healthy donors and cancer patients. Some clones are missing from TCRdb's copy, which holds only in-frame ones; the method was immunoSEQ multiplex PCR. The profile shows 150,000 to 200,000 clones, around 90% of them singletons. This CDR3 region has 17 residues. The sequence derives from a woman aged 25 to 45 in good health. Sequences were obtained from blood. This chain uses TRBV12-1 with TRBJ2-3. TRBV12-1 is annotated as a pseudogene. CDR3 sequence reads: CASTHPPDPPLEDTQYF. In DNA, the CDR3 is TGTGCCAGCACCCACCCTCCGGACCCACCTTTAGAAGATACGCAGTATTTT.